The present T cell receptor beta chain was sequenced within a study of T cells in Graves' hyperthyroidism and ophthalmopathy. The CDR3 is 15 amino acids. The germline gives CDR1 LNHNV, CDR2 YYDKDF (reference sequence). V lost 2 bases to trimming and J lost 5 bases, with 16 bases between them. RNA transcripts served as the template for amplifying TCR beta CDR3 regions. The TCR CDR3 was amplified in a first-round RT-PCR using the HTBI primer set. TCRdb recomputed calls from the multiplex PCR reads with MiXCR, one row per CDR3 protein. Found here are around 540,000 distinct CDR3 sequences, around 46% of them singletons; the top ten hold roughly 8.2%. The study's findings and limits: A 13 V-J model separated ophthalmopathy from stable hyperthyroidism. Progression to ophthalmopathy was predicted a median of roughly 6.6 months early. Most thyroid clonotypes expanded above 0.001 appeared in blood too.

Remarks on this clonotype: Its matching antigen is unknown.

Sequenced material: peripheral blood or thyroid tissue (not recorded which). The chain links TRBV15 to TRBJ2-7, with D perhaps TRBD1 or TRBD2 (5 bases each). The source of this sequence is a woman between 18 and 29 years old with Graves' hyperthyroidism. The CDR3 loop is CATSRPQGVLNEQYF. In nucleotides, the CDR3 is TGTGCCACCAGCAGACCTCAGGGAGTCTTAAACGAGCAGTACTTC.